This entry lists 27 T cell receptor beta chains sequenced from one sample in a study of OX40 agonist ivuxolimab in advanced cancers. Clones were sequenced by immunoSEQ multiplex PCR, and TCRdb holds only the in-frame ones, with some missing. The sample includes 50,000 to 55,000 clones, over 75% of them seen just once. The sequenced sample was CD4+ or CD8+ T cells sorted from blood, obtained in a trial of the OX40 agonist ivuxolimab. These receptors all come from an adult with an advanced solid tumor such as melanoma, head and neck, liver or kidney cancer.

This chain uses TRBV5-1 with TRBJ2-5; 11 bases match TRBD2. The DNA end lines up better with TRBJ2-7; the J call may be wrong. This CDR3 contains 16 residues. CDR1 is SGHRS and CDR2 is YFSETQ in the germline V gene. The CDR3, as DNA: TGCGCCAGCAGCGGGGGACTAGCGGCTAACTCCTACGAGCAGTACTTC. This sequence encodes CASSGGLAANSYEQYF.

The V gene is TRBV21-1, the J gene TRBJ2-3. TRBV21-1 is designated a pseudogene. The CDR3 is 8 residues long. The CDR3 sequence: CASDTQYF. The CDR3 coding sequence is TGTGCCAGCGACACGCAGTATTTT.

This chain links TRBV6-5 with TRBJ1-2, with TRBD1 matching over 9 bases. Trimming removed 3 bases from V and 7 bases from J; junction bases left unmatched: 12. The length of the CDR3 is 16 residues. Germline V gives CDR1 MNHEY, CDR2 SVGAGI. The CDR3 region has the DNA TGTGCCAGCAGTTATACGACCGGGACAGGGACGACTGGCTACACCTTC. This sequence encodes CASSYTTGTGTTGYTF.

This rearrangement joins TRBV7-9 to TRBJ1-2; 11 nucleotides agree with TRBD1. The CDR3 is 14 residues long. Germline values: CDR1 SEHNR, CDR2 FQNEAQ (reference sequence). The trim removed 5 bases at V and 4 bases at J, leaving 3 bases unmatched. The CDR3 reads CASSGQGAAYGYTF. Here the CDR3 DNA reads TGTGCCAGCAGCGGACAGGGGGCGGCCTATGGCTACACCTTC.

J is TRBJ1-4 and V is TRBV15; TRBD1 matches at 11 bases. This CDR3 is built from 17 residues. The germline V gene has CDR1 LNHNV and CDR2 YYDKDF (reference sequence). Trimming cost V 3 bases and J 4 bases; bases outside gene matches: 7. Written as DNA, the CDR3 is TGTGCCACCAGCAGCCGGGACAGGGGGGTCCTTAATGAAAAACTGTTTTTT. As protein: CATSSRDRGVLNEKLFF.

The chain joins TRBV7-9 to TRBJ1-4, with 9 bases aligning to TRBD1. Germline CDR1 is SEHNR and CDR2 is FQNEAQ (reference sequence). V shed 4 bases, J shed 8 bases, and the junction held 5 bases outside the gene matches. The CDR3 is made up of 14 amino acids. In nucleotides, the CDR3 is TGTGCCAGCAGCTCGGGACAGGGAAGGGAAAAACTGTTTTTT. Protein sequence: CASSSGQGREKLFF.

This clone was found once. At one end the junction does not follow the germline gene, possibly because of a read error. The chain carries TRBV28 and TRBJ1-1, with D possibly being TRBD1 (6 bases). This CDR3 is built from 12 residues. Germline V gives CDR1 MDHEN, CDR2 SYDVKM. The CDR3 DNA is TGTGCCAGCAGTTTAGGACAGACCACAATTAACTTT. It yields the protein CASSLGQTTINF.

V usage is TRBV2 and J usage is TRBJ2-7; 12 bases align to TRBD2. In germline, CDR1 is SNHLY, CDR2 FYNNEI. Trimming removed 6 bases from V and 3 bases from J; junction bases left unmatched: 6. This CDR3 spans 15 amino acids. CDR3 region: CASSPLAGGGYEQYF. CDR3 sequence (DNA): TGTGCCAGCAGCCCCCTAGCGGGAGGGGGCTACGAGCAGTACTTC.

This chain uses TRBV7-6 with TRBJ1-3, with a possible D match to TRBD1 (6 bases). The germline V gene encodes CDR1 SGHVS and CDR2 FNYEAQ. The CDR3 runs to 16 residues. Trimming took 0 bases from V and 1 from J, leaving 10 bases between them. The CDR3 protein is CASSLAGRGSGNTIYF. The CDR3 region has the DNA TGTGCCAGCAGCTTAGCGGGCAGGGGATCTGGAAACACCATATATTTT.

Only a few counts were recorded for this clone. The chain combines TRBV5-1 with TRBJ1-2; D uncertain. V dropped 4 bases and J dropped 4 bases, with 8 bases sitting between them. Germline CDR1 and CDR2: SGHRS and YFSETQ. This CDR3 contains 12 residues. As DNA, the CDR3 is TGCGCCAGCAGCCAGGACCTCTATGGCTACACCTTC. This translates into CASSQDLYGYTF.

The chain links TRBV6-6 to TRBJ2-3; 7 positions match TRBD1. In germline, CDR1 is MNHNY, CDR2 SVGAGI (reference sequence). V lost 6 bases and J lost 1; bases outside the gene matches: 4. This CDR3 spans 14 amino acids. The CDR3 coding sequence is TGTGCCAGCAGGCGCGACAGGGGCACAGATACGCAGTATTTT. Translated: CASRRDRGTDTQYF.

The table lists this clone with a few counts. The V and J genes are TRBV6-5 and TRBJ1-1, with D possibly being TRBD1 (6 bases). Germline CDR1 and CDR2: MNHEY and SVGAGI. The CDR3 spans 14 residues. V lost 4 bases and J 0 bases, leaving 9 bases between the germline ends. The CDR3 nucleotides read TGTGCCAGCAGTTCACAGGGTTTGAACACTGAAGCTTTCTTT. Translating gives CASSSQGLNTEAFF.

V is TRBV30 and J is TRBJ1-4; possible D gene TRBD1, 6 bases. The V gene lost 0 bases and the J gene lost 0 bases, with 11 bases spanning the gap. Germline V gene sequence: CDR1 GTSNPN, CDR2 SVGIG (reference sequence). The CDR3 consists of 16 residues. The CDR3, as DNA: TGTGCCTGGAGTGTACAGGGAACTGCAACTAATGAAAAACTGTTTTTT. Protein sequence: CAWSVQGTATNEKLFF.

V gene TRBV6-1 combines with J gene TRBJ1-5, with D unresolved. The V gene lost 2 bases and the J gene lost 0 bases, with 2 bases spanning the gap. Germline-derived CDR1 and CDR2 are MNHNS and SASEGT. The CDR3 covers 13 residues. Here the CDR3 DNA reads TGTGCCAGCAGTGAAACTAGCAATCAGCCCCAGCATTTT. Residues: CASSETSNQPQHF.

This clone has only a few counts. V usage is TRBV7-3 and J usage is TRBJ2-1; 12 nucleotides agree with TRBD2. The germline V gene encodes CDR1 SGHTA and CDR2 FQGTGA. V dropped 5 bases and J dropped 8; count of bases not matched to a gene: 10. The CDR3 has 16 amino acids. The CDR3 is CASSILTSGRRYEQFF. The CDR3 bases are TGTGCCAGCAGCATCCTGACTAGCGGGAGACGTTATGAGCAGTTCTTC.

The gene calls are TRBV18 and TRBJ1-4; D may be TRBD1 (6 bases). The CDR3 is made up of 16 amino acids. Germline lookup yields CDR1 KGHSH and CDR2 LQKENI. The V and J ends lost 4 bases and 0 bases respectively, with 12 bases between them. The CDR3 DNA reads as TGTGCCAGCTCACTGACAACAGGGACAACTAATGAAAAACTGTTTTTT. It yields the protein CASSLTTGTTNEKLFF. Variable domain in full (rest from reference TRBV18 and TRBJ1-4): NAGVMQNPRHLVRRRGQEARLRCSPMKGHSHVYWYRQLPEEGLKFMVYLQKENIIDESGMPKERFSAEFPKEGPSILRIQQVVRGDSAAYFCASSLTTGTTNEKLFFGSGTQLSVL.

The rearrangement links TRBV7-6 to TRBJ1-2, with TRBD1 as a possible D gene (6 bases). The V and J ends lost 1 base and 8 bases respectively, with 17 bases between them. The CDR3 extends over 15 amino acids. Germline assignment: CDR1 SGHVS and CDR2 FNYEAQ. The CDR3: CASSLDSHHTGGYTF. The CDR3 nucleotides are TGTGCCAGCAGCTTAGATTCTCACCACACAGGGGGCTACACCTTC.

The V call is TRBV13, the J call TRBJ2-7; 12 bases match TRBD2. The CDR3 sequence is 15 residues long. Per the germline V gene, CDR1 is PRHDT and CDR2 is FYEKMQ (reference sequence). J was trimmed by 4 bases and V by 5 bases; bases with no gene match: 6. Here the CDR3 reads CASSAGLAGRYEQYF. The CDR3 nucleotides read TGTGCCAGCAGCGCCGGACTAGCGGGGCGGTACGAGCAGTACTTC. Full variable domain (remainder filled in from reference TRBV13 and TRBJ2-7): AAGVIQSPRHLIKEKRETATLKCYPIPRHDTVYWYQQGPGQDPQFLISFYEKMQSDKGSIPDRFSAQQFSDYHSELNMSSLELGDSALYFCASSAGLAGRYEQYFGPGTRLTVT.

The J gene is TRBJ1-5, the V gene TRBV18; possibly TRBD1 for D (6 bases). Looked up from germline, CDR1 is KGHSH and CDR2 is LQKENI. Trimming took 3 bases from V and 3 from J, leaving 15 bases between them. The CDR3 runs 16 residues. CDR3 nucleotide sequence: TGTGCCAGCTCACCCGCCATCGACAGGTCCAATCAGCCCCAGCATTTT. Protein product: CASSPAIDRSNQPQHF.

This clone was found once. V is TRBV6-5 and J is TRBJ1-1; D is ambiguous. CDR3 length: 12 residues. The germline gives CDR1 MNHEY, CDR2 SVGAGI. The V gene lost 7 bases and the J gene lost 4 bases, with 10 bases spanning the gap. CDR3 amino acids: CASIRGPTEAFF. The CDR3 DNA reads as TGTGCCAGCATAAGAGGGCCCACTGAAGCTTTCTTT.

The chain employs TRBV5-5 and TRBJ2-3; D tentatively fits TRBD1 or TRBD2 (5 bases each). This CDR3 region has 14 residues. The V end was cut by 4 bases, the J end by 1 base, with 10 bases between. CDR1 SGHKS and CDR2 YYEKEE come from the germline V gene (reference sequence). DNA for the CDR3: TGTGCCAGCAGCCCCCGGGACGGCACAGATACGCAGTATTTT. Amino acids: CASSPRDGTDTQYF.

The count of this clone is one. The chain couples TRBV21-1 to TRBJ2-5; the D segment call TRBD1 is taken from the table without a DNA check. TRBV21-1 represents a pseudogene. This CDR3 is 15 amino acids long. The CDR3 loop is CASSKLRGGGETQYF. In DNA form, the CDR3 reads TGTGCCAGCAGCAAACTCCGAGGGGGCGGAGAGACCCAGTACTTC.

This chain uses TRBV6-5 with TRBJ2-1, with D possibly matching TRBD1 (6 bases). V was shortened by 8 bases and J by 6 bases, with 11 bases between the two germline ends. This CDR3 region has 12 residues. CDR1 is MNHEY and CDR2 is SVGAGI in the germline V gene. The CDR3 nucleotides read TGTGCCAGCCGGGACACGACCAATGAGCAGTTCTTC. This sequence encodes CASRDTTNEQFF.

In nucleotides, the CDR3 is TGTGCCAGCAGCTTAATGGGACAGGCATCCTACGAGCAGTACTTC. Translation: CASSLMGQASYEQYF. This sequence joins TRBV7-8 and TRBJ2-5; the match to TRBD1 covers 8 bases. Matching the DNA end better, TRBJ2-7 makes the J call doubtful. This CDR3 is 15 amino acids long. Germline CDR1 reads SGHVS; CDR2 reads FQNEAQ.

Here the CDR3 DNA reads TGTGCCAGTAGTACCGACAGGAGGAACACCGGGGAGCTGTTTTTT. Protein sequence: CASSTDRRNTGELFF. The genes are TRBV19 and TRBJ2-2, with D possibly matching TRBD1 (6 bases). V lost 4 bases, J lost 1 base, and 10 bases lay in between. Germline lookup yields CDR1 LNHDA and CDR2 SQIVND (reference sequence). The CDR3 contains 15 residues.

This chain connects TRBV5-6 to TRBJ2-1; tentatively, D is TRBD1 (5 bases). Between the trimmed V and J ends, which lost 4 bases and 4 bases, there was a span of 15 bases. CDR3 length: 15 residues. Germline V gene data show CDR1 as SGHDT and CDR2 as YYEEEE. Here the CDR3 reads CASSPLTAIYNEQFF. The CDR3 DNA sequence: TGTGCCAGCAGCCCATTGACAGCAATTTACAATGAGCAGTTCTTC.

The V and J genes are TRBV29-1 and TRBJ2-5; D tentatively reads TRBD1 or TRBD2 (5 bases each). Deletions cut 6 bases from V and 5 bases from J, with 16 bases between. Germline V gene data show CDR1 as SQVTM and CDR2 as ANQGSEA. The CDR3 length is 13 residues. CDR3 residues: CSVPGQGVETQYF. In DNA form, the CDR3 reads TGCAGCGTCCCGGGGCAGGGCGTTGAGACCCAGTACTTC.